The 12 T cell receptor beta chains reported below all come from one sample, sequenced in a study of T-cell reconstitution after alpha-beta-depleted transplantation in children. This sample's TCRbeta library carried unique molecular identifier barcodes. TCRdb re-derived calls from the PCR reads in MiXCR, one entry per CDR3 protein. Among over 400,000 distinct CDR3 sequences listed, around 46% were seen once. This sample comprised PBMCs, obtained before TCRalphabeta/CD19-depleted stem cell transplant. The receptors stem from a girl aged 2 to 10 with aplastic anemia, due to receive a stem cell transplant.

The V call is TRBV4-1, the J call TRBJ2-7; the match to TRBD2 covers 14 bases. Per the germline V gene, CDR1 is MGHRA and CDR2 is YSYEKL. The ends lost 3 bases at V and 5 bases at J; junction bases unmatched: 3. This CDR3 is 15 amino acids long. The CDR3 bases are TGCGCCAGCAGCCAGACTAGCGGGAGGGGGCACGAGCAGTACTTC. Protein: CASSQTSGRGHEQYF.

This clonotype was seen ten or more times. The chain couples TRBV5-1 to TRBJ1-4, with D tentatively TRBD1 (5 bases). The V gene's germline CDR1 is SGHRS and CDR2 YFSETQ. The CDR3 has 16 residues. Trimming took 5 bases from V and 6 from J, leaving 20 bases between them. CDR3 DNA sequence: TGCGCCAGCAGTTCACGCGGAGACAGAATAGATGAAAAACTGTTTTTT. Translated: CASSSRGDRIDEKLFF.

The gene calls are TRBV5-5 and TRBJ2-5; 14 nucleotides align to TRBD2. This CDR3 spans 16 amino acids. CDR1 and CDR2 from the germline V gene are SGHKS and YYEKEE (reference sequence). Germline trimming cut 5 bases from V and 5 bases from J; bases unmatched to any gene: 8. CDR3 region: CASRGTSGSTWETQYF. CDR3 nucleotide sequence: TGTGCCAGCAGGGGGACTAGCGGGAGTACTTGGGAGACCCAGTACTTC.

In this sample, this clonotype turned up a few times. J is TRBJ2-3 and V is TRBV6-5; D is undetermined. The V gene lost 2 bases and the J gene lost 4 bases, with 10 bases spanning the gap. The CDR3 has 14 amino acids. CDR1 and CDR2 from the germline V gene are MNHEY and SVGAGI. The CDR3 loop reads CASSYASPADTQYF. In DNA form, the CDR3 reads TGTGCCAGCAGTTACGCCAGCCCGGCAGATACGCAGTATTTT.

This clonotype was seen ten or more times. The gene calls are TRBV28 and TRBJ2-5, with D possibly called TRBD1 or TRBD2 (5 bases each). The CDR3 extends over 13 amino acids. CDR1 is MDHEN, CDR2 SYDVKM, per germline. Trimming shortened V by 4 bases and J by 1 base, and 7 bases separated the two germline ends. CDR3 DNA sequence: TGTGCCAGCAGTTGGGGGTTCCAAGAGACCCAGTACTTC. Encoded protein: CASSWGFQETQYF.

V and J are TRBV11-2 and TRBJ2-3; TRBD2 matches 13 bases. The CDR3 has 18 amino acids. With 5 bases clipped from V and 9 bases from J, the junction kept 17 bases outside the gene matches. Germline values: CDR1 SGHAT, CDR2 FQNNGV. CDR3 loop: CASSPLGLAGPGGETQYF. CDR3 bases: TGTGCCAGCAGCCCGCTGGGACTAGCGGGGCCTGGGGGGGAAACGCAGTATTTT.

The chain carries TRBV6-1 and TRBJ2-6; 8 bases map to TRBD1. The CDR3 sequence is 18 residues long. The junction had 9 bases not matched to a gene; V was cut back by 5 bases and J by 0 bases. The germline gives CDR1 MNHNS, CDR2 SASEGT. CDR3 sequence: CASSPRTGIPSGANVLTF. The CDR3 DNA sequence: TGTGCCAGCAGTCCCCGGACAGGGATACCCTCTGGGGCCAACGTCCTGACTTTC.

At least ten counts were recorded for this clonotype. The J gene is TRBJ2-3, the V gene TRBV12-3 or TRBV12-4; weak D call: TRBD2 (5 bases). The length of the CDR3 is 15 residues. Trimming pared 4 bases from V and 2 bases from J, leaving 13 bases between. CDR3 bases: TGTGCCAGCAGTTCCGGGGTGGAGGACACAGATACGCAGTATTTT. This encodes CASSSGVEDTDTQYF.

Concerning this clonotype itself: A much larger clone sits a single nucleotide away, making a read error possible. The chain combines TRBV5-1 with TRBJ2-1; D not certain. The V and J ends lost 0 bases and 10 bases respectively, with 17 bases between them. This CDR3 is built from 15 residues. In germline, CDR1 is SGHRS, CDR2 YFSETQ. The CDR3 loop is CASSLGQVSSYEQFF. CDR3 nucleotides: TGCGCCAGCAGCTTGGGGCAGGTGAGCTCCTACGAGCAGTTCTTC.

In its sample, this clonotype was seen many times. The chain has TRBV20-1 and TRBJ2-1; 12 bases fit TRBD1. J lost 3 bases, V lost 5 bases, and 8 bases had no gene match. The CDR3 consists of 16 residues. CDR1 and CDR2 (germline): DFQATT, SNEGSKA (reference sequence). This CDR3 is CSAGTGGPRHYNEQFF. The CDR3, as DNA: TGCAGTGCTGGGACAGGGGGCCCTCGGCACTACAATGAGCAGTTCTTC.

This rearrangement joins TRBV29-1 to TRBJ2-1; 13 bases align to TRBD2. The CDR3 runs to 14 residues. J gave up 13 bases and V 6 bases, and 12 bases lay outside the gene matches. In germline, CDR1 is SQVTM, CDR2 ANQGSEA. As DNA, the CDR3 is TGCAGCGTCGACCAAGGAGGACTAGCGGGAGAACAGTTCTTC. As protein: CSVDQGGLAGEQFF.

This chain links TRBV12-3 or TRBV12-4 with TRBJ1-1; D perhaps matches TRBD1 (5 bases). V was shortened by 4 bases and J by 8 bases, with 8 bases between the two germline ends. CDR3 length: 11 residues. For the CDR3, the DNA is TGTGCCAGCAGTTACCGGGACGAAGCTTTCTTT. Amino acid sequence: CASSYRDEAFF.